This T cell receptor (beta chain) was captured in a study of blood T cell repertoires in COVID-19. Overall study context: COVID-19 samples, acute and convalescent, were from the United States, Italy and Spain. From T cells, B-cell-depleted T cells, or PBMCs came the material, which was cDNA or gDNA.

Authors' processing steps: Scientists estimated how many nucleated cells there were by amplifying reference gene primers. The assay was immunoSEQ multiplex PCR, and TCRdb's table has in-frame clones only and misses some. V, J and clone size were drawn from that table, and D and trimming were deduced from the DNA. The sample lists some 340,000 clones; approximately 82% were seen once. The CDR3 spans 14 residues. CDR1 MDHEN and CDR2 SYDVKM come from the germline V gene. Trimming cost V 5 bases and J 0 bases, with 8 bases left between them. Only one count was recorded for this clone. This TCR came from a man in his thirties or forties with active or convalescent COVID-19. Material: peripheral blood. The chain couples TRBV28 to TRBJ1-5; D is undetermined. The CDR3 protein is CASSQVLSNQPQHF. The CDR3 DNA follows: TGTGCCAGCAGTCAGGTTCTTAGCAATCAGCCCCAGCATTTT.